This T cell receptor beta chain appears in the sequencing data of a study of PD-1 blockade in mismatch repair-deficient tumors. Profiling relied on immunoSEQ multiplex PCR, and the TCRdb table lists in-frame clones only, not all of them. The table has some 120,000 clones, about 88% seen once. After removal of 5 bases from V and 5 bases from J, the junction contained 3 bases not matched to a gene. This CDR3 comprises 12 residues. From germline, CDR1 is MNHEY and CDR2 SVGAGI. Specimen: peripheral blood, collected 44 weeks after starting pembrolizumab. The chain employs TRBV6-5 and TRBJ2-7, with TRBD1 matching 7 bases. This sequence originates from an adult with mismatch repair-deficient cancer. The CDR3 DNA reads as TGTGCCAGCAGTGACAGGGTCCACGAGCAGTACTTC. Its translation: CASSDRVHEQYF.